Following are 31 T cell receptor beta chains from one sample sequenced in a study of T cells in localized non-small cell lung cancer. TCRdb keeps only in-frame clones here, not all; method: immunoSEQ multiplex PCR. The repertoire holds 3,000 to 3,500 clones, about 29% seen once, with 9.1% in the top ten. Sequencing used lung tumor tissue, obtained before any cancer treatment. Source of these receptors: a male donor aged 60 or over with stage I lung adenocarcinoma.

This clone is medium-sized (0.01 to 0.1%) by share. The rearrangement joins TRBV11-3 to TRBJ1-5; D is perhaps TRBD1 (5 bases). The V end was cut by 4 bases, the J end by 0 bases, with 16 bases between. The CDR3 sequence is 17 residues long. Germline V gene sequence: CDR1 SGHNT, CDR2 YENEEA. The CDR3 spells CASSYFLGGPSNQPQHF. CDR3 DNA sequence: TGTGCCAGCAGCTATTTCCTCGGGGGACCTAGCAATCAGCCCCAGCATTTT.

The CDR3 reads CASSLRGQIRNTEAFF. In DNA form, the CDR3 reads TGTGCCAGCAGTTTAAGGGGGCAAATAAGGAACACTGAAGCTTTCTTT. The gene calls are TRBV28 and TRBJ1-1, with 7 bases aligning to TRBD1. Germline V gene lookup returns CDR1 MDHEN and CDR2 SYDVKM. V lost 2 bases and J lost 1; bases outside the gene matches: 7. The CDR3 extends over 16 amino acids. The whole variable domain, filled in from reference TRBV28 and TRBJ1-1, reads DVKVTQSSRYLVKRTGEKVFLECVQDMDHENMFWYRQDPGLGLRLIYFSYDVKMKEKGDIPEGYSVSREKKERFSLILESASTNQTSMYLCASSLRGQIRNTEAFFGQGTRLTVV.

This rearrangement joins TRBV6-8 to TRBJ2-7; 7 bases map to TRBD2. The V segment lost 7 bases and the J segment 2 bases; nucleotides outside the gene matches: 11. Germline assignment: CDR1 MNHGY and CDR2 SAAAGT. The CDR3 is made up of 15 amino acids. Written as DNA, the CDR3 is TGTGCCAGCAAATTCCTGGGACTACCTGCCTACGAGCAGTACTTC. It is translated as CASKFLGLPAYEQYF.

This CDR3 reads CASTLAGHQLAYEQYF. The CDR3 region has the DNA TGTGCCAGCACTCTCGCGGGACACCAACTCGCCTACGAGCAGTACTTC. This chain links TRBV12-5 with TRBJ2-7; possibly TRBD1 or TRBD2 for D (6 bases each). Germline CDR1 is LGHNT and CDR2 is FRNRAP. This CDR3 has 16 residues.

This clone has just a few counts. The chain carries TRBV6-8 and TRBJ1-5; D gene ambiguous. The CDR3 has 12 amino acids. Germline lookup yields CDR1 MNHGY and CDR2 SAAAGT. The V gene lost 6 bases and the J gene lost 7 bases, with 10 bases spanning the gap. The CDR3 here is CASSEPLQPQHF. In DNA form, the CDR3 reads TGTGCCAGCAGCGAACCGTTACAGCCCCAGCATTTT.

The V call is TRBV28, the J call TRBJ2-1, with 16 positions matching TRBD2. The CDR3 totals 20 residues. After removal of 3 bases from V and 4 bases from J, the junction contained 12 bases not matched to a gene. Germline CDR1 and CDR2: MDHEN and SYDVKM. In DNA form, the CDR3 reads TGTGCCAGCAGTTTCCCACCGGGACTAGCGGGAGGGCCACAATACAATGAGCAGTTCTTC. It encodes CASSFPPGLAGGPQYNEQFF.

In its sample, this clone was seen a few times. An uncertain or unread base leads to its residue being written X. This rearrangement joins TRBV19 to TRBJ1-1; D might be TRBD1 (5 bases). Trimming stripped 6 bases from V and 1 base from J, with 15 bases between. Germline values: CDR1 LNHDA, CDR2 SQIVND (reference sequence). The CDR3 totals 15 residues. DNA for the CDR3: TGTGCCAGTAGGGGKCGGCCGGGGGGGAACACTGAAGCTTTCTTT. This sequence encodes CASRXRPGGNTEAFF. The CDR3 in full is CASRGRPGGNTEAFF. Supplemented by reference TRBV19 and TRBJ1-1, the full variable domain reads DGGITQSPKYLFRKEGQNVTLSCEQNLNHDAMYWYRQDPGQGLRLIYYSQIVNDFQKGDIAEGYSVSREKKESFPLTVTSAQKNPTAFYLCASRGRPGGNTEAFFGQGTRLTVV.

The chain links TRBV9 to TRBJ1-5, with TRBD1 matching 8 bases. The junction had 4 bases not matched to a gene; V was cut back by 8 bases and J by 0 bases. The CDR3 is made up of 14 amino acids. CDR1 and CDR2 from the germline V gene are SGDLS and YYNGEE. The CDR3 spells CARTDRDSNQPQHF. The DNA of the CDR3 is TGTGCCAGAACGGACAGGGATAGCAATCAGCCCCAGCATTTT. The entire variable domain, with the rest obtained from reference TRBV9 and TRBJ1-5, is as follows: DSGVTQTPKHLITATGQRVTLRCSPRSGDLSVYWYQQSLDQGLQFLIQYYNGEERAKGNILERFSAQQFPDLHSELNLSSLELGDSALYFCARTDRDSNQPQHFGDGTRLSIL.

This rearrangement joins TRBV19 to TRBJ1-2; D ambiguous. Trimming removed 3 bases at V and 3 bases at J, with 14 bases between. This CDR3 is 15 amino acids long. Per germline, CDR1 LNHDA and CDR2 SQIVND (reference sequence). The CDR3 spells CASSILHRTDYGYTF. DNA for the CDR3: TGTGCCAGTAGTATTCTGCATAGGACGGACTATGGCTACACCTTC.

This chain links TRBV11-3 with TRBJ1-1, with D perhaps TRBD1 (5 bases). Between the trimmed V and J ends, which lost 1 base and 3 bases, there was a span of 9 bases. The germline gives CDR1 SGHNT, CDR2 YENEEA. This CDR3 has 14 residues. The CDR3 DNA reads as TGTGCCAGCAGCTTAGGGGGCATCTACACTGAAGCTTTCTTT. Translation gives CASSLGGIYTEAFF.

The chain has TRBV19 and TRBJ1-5; no definite D call. The V gene lost 7 bases and the J gene lost 4 bases, with 17 bases spanning the gap. Germline V lookup: CDR1 LNHDA, CDR2 SQIVND (reference sequence). This CDR3 comprises 15 residues. The DNA for the CDR3 is TGTGCCAGTACCCCATCCGGGGTCCGAAATCAGCCCCAGCATTTT. This codes for CASTPSGVRNQPQHF.

Relative to its sample, this clone is medium-sized. The chain couples TRBV11-3 to TRBJ2-6; TRBD2 aligns across 8 bases. The CDR3 is made up of 16 amino acids. The germline V gene has CDR1 SGHNT and CDR2 YENEEA. V gave up 5 bases and J gave up 4 bases; unmatched junction bases: 7. CDR3 in DNA: TGTGCCAGCAGCCCCCAAGCGGGAGCCGGGGCCAACGTCCTGACTTTC. Amino acids: CASSPQAGAGANVLTF.

This chain uses TRBV6-8 with TRBJ2-3; TRBD1 agrees at 8 bases. V lost 5 bases and J lost 3; bases outside the gene matches: 10. CDR3 length: 16 amino acids. CDR1 is MNHGY, CDR2 SAAAGT, per germline. The CDR3 here is CASSEGLNRGTDTQYF. In nucleotides, the CDR3 is TGTGCCAGCAGTGAGGGGCTGAACAGGGGGACAGATACGCAGTATTTT.

The chain uses TRBV23-1 and TRBJ2-7; no reliable D call. TRBV23-1 is an open reading frame whose function is uncertain. The CDR3 runs 16 residues. Between the trimmed V and J ends, which lost 0 bases and 0 bases, there was a span of 12 bases. The CDR3 sequence: CASSQSFPPRSYEQYV. The DNA for the CDR3 is TGCGCCAGCAGTCAATCGTTCCCACCCCGCTCCTACGAGCAGTACGTC.

Relative to its sample, this clone is medium-sized. This chain uses TRBV6-8 with TRBJ1-2; TRBD1 agrees at 7 bases. V shed 5 bases, J shed 4 bases, and the junction held 10 bases outside the gene matches. The CDR3 totals 15 residues. Germline V gene sequence: CDR1 MNHGY, CDR2 SAAAGT. The CDR3 loop is CASSPKTGLGYGYTF. In DNA, the CDR3 is TGTGCCAGCAGTCCGAAGACAGGGTTAGGCTATGGCTACACCTTC.

The J gene is TRBJ2-4, the V gene TRBV6-8; D might be TRBD1 or TRBD2, each matching 5 bases. The CDR3 loop spans 13 amino acids. V lost 10 bases to trimming and J lost 7 bases, with 17 bases between them. The germline gives CDR1 MNHGY, CDR2 SAAAGT. The CDR3 loop is CATGRGTVNIQYF. The DNA for the CDR3 is TGTGCCACCGGAAGAGGGACCGTGAACATTCAGTACTTC.

J is TRBJ2-5 and V is TRBV15, with a tentative D call TRBD2 (5 bases). The V gene's germline CDR1 is LNHNV and CDR2 YYDKDF (reference sequence). Trimming removed 3 bases at V and 1 base at J, with 15 bases between. This CDR3 region has 16 residues. CDR3 coding DNA: TGTGCCACCAGCAGGGTCGGGGTGCGGGCCCAAGAGACCCAGTACTTC. It is translated as CATSRVGVRAQETQYF. The variable domain in full, completed from reference TRBV15 and TRBJ2-5, reads DAMVIQNPRYQVTQFGKPVTLSCSQTLNHNVMYWYQQKSSQAPKLLFHYYDKDFNNEADTPDNFQSRRPNTSFCFLDIRSPGLGDTAMYLCATSRVGVRAQETQYFGPGTRLLVL.

The V gene is TRBV4-1, the J gene TRBJ2-7; D is perhaps TRBD2 (7 bases). CDR3 length: 16 residues. Germline V CDR1 and CDR2: MGHRA, YSYEKL. Trimming left V 0 bases short and J 3 bases short, with 15 bases between. This CDR3 reads CASSQDPGGQGYEQYF. CDR3 DNA: TGCGCCAGCAGCCAAGATCCCGGGGGGCAGGGCTACGAGCAGTACTTC.

The genes are TRBV19 and TRBJ2-5; 7 nucleotides agree with TRBD1. J gave up 3 bases and V 3 bases, and 4 bases lay outside the gene matches. This CDR3 has 14 residues. From germline, CDR1 is LNHDA and CDR2 SQIVND (reference sequence). The CDR3 here is CASSIRTGKETQYF. Here the CDR3 DNA reads TGTGCCAGTAGTATTAGGACAGGAAAAGAGACCCAGTACTTC.

The chain carries TRBV6-8 and TRBJ2-7; D may be TRBD2 (7 bases). V lost 5 bases to trimming and J lost 4 bases, with 18 bases between them. The germline gives CDR1 MNHGY, CDR2 SAAAGT. This CDR3 has 15 amino acids. For the CDR3, the DNA is TGTGCCAGCAGTACCCTCGGGGGGCTGGCTTACGAGCAGTACTTC. Its protein is CASSTLGGLAYEQYF.

The chain is built from TRBV11-3 and TRBJ2-3, with TRBD2 identical over 7 bases. Germline lookup yields CDR1 SGHNT and CDR2 YENEEA. The CDR3 length is 14 residues. The V segment lost 5 bases and the J segment 5 bases; nucleotides outside the gene matches: 7. The CDR3 nucleotides read TGTGCCAGCAGCCTCCTCCCGGGAGGAGATACGCAGTATTTT. Its translation is CASSLLPGGDTQYF.

This clone has more than one count but fewer than ten. The J gene is TRBJ1-2, the V gene TRBV11-3; D may be TRBD1 (6 bases). Trimming cost V 5 bases and J 3 bases, with 16 bases left between them. The CDR3 length is 15 residues. Germline V gene sequence: CDR1 SGHNT, CDR2 YENEEA. The CDR3 DNA is TGTGCCAGCAGCCAAGTAGGGGGGGAGGACTATGGCTACACCTTC. This translates into CASSQVGGEDYGYTF.

The chain uses TRBV4-1 and TRBJ1-6; D gene ambiguous. Trimming left V 2 bases short and J 1 base short, with 9 bases between. Looked up from germline, CDR1 is MGHRA and CDR2 is YSYEKL. The CDR3 spans 16 residues. The CDR3 region has the DNA TGCGCCAGCAGCCAATCGGAGGTTTCCTATAATTCACCCCTCCACTTT. It codes for CASSQSEVSYNSPLHF.

The chain couples TRBV28 to TRBJ2-7; 9 bases are a match to TRBD1. The CDR3 sequence is 16 residues long. J gave up 2 bases and V 3 bases, and 8 bases lay outside the gene matches. Germline-derived CDR1 and CDR2 are MDHEN and SYDVKM. In DNA, the CDR3 is TGTGCCAGCAGTTTTGGGACAGGGACCATAGCCTACGAGCAGTACTTC. This sequence encodes CASSFGTGTIAYEQYF. Combining the CDR3 with reference TRBV28 and TRBJ2-7 gives the whole variable domain DVKVTQSSRYLVKRTGEKVFLECVQDMDHENMFWYRQDPGLGLRLIYFSYDVKMKEKGDIPEGYSVSREKKERFSLILESASTNQTSMYLCASSFGTGTIAYEQYFGPGTRLTVT.

The chain couples TRBV11-3 to TRBJ2-1; tentative D call: TRBD2 (5 bases). V lost 5 bases to trimming and J lost 1 base, with 12 bases between them. The CDR3 extends over 15 amino acids. Germline assignment: CDR1 SGHNT and CDR2 YENEEA. As DNA, the CDR3 is TGTGCCAGCAGCCCTCCCGGGATTTCCTACAATGAGCAGTTCTTC. This sequence encodes CASSPPGISYNEQFF.

V usage is TRBV5-1 and J usage is TRBJ1-2; 11 bases are a match to TRBD1. CDR3 length: 14 residues. The germline V gene encodes CDR1 SGHRS and CDR2 YFSETQ. J gave up 8 bases and V 4 bases, and 7 bases lay outside the gene matches. The DNA of the CDR3 is TGCGCCAGCAGCCCGGGACAGGGGGGCAGAGGCTACACCTTC. Translating gives CASSPGQGGRGYTF.

The CDR3 region has the DNA TGTGCCAGCAGCTCTAGGACAGGGAATGAAAAACTGTTTTTT. It codes for CASSSRTGNEKLFF. The J gene is TRBJ1-4, the V gene TRBV7-7; 8 bases line up with TRBD1. J lost 5 bases, V lost 4 bases, and 3 bases had no gene match. CDR3 length: 14 amino acids. Germline values: CDR1 SSHAT, CDR2 FNYEAQ (reference sequence).

This clone was counted between two and nine times. This chain links TRBV11-3 with TRBJ2-5; 8 bases agree with TRBD1. The CDR3 is 15 amino acids. The germline CDR1 and CDR2 sequences are SGHNT and YENEEA. The junction had 9 bases not matched to a gene; V was cut back by 5 bases and J by 4 bases. In DNA, the CDR3 is TGTGCCAGCAGCCTTGGACAGGGACTTAGAGAGACCCAGTACTTC. Protein sequence: CASSLGQGLRETQYF.

This clone ranks as medium-sized. The V call is TRBV6-8, the J call TRBJ1-2, with D maybe TRBD1 (5 bases). Per germline, CDR1 MNHGY and CDR2 SAAAGT. Trimming removed 5 bases from V and 4 bases from J, with 14 bases in between. CDR3 length equals 14 residues. The CDR3 DNA sequence: TGTGCCAGCAGTCGCGACAGAGAAGTCTATGGCTACACCTTC. This translates into CASSRDREVYGYTF.

There are a few counts of this clone. The chain recombines TRBV19 with TRBJ2-1, with 7 bases lining up with TRBD1. The CDR3 contains 15 residues. Per germline, CDR1 LNHDA and CDR2 SQIVND (reference sequence). The trim removed 5 bases at V and 7 bases at J, leaving 11 bases unmatched. CDR3 bases: TGTGCCAGTAGTGTCGGGACAGAGCCTGGAAATGAGCAGTTCTTC. Translation gives CASSVGTEPGNEQFF. Filled out from reference TRBV19 and TRBJ2-1, the complete variable domain reads DGGITQSPKYLFRKEGQNVTLSCEQNLNHDAMYWYRQDPGQGLRLIYYSQIVNDFQKGDIAEGYSVSREKKESFPLTVTSAQKNPTAFYLCASSVGTEPGNEQFFGPGTRLTVL.

This clone was recorded a few times. The V call is TRBV28, the J call TRBJ2-1; 10 bases are a match to TRBD1. Germline V gene data show CDR1 as MDHEN and CDR2 as SYDVKM. CDR3 length equals 15 residues. The V segment lost 6 bases and the J segment 3 bases; nucleotides outside the gene matches: 5. The CDR3 DNA follows: TGTGCCAGCAGGCCGGACAGGGGGTTCTACAATGAGCAGTTCTTC. Translating gives CASRPDRGFYNEQFF.